These 4 T cell receptor beta chains originate from one sample sequenced in a study of blood T cells in healthy people across ages. A second roughly 7 to 11 cycle PCR used barcoded and J-beta primers. TCRdb processed the 5' RACE reads anew with MiXCR; each CDR3 protein has one entry. The sample yields around 280,000 distinct CDR3 sequences, less than 30% seen once. Material for sequencing was blood. The receptor set was obtained from a woman aged 70-85 years in good health.

In this sample, this clonotype turned up a few times. J is TRBJ2-5 and V is TRBV25-1, with TRBD1 matching 12 bases. The germline gives CDR1 MGHDK, CDR2 SYGVNS. The CDR3 spans 13 residues. V lost 9 bases, J lost 11 bases, and 10 bases stayed unmatched. CDR3 in DNA: TGTGCCAGTGAGGGACAGGGGGCTCGTGAGCAGTACTTC. This sequence encodes CASEGQGAREQYF.

This clonotype has at least ten counts. This chain uses TRBV7-3 with TRBJ2-1, with D maybe TRBD1 (6 bases). The length of the CDR3 is 15 residues. Germline lookup yields CDR1 SGHTA and CDR2 FQGTGA. V gave up 5 bases and J gave up 2 bases, with 13 bases separating them. The chain's CDR3 is CASSLTGSAYNEQFF. The CDR3 coding sequence is TGTGCCAGCAGCCTCACAGGGAGTGCCTACAATGAGCAGTTCTTC.

The J gene is TRBJ2-5, the V gene TRBV28, with 9 bases identical to TRBD1. Trimming removed 6 bases from V and 11 bases from J; junction bases left unmatched: 10. This CDR3 contains 13 residues. Germline V gives CDR1 MDHEN, CDR2 SYDVKM. The CDR3: CASRLGTGREQYF. The DNA of the CDR3 is TGTGCCAGCAGACTCGGGACAGGGAGAGAGCAGTACTTC.

The J gene is TRBJ2-5, the V gene TRBV6-6; D is perhaps TRBD2 (5 bases). The J call may be in error: the DNA end matches TRBJ2-1 better. CDR1 is MNHNY and CDR2 is SVGAGI in the germline V gene (reference sequence). CDR3 size: 14 residues. The CDR3 is CASSSREAANEQFF. The CDR3 nucleotides read TGTGCCAGCAGCTCCCGGGAAGCGGCAAATGAGCAGTTCTTC.